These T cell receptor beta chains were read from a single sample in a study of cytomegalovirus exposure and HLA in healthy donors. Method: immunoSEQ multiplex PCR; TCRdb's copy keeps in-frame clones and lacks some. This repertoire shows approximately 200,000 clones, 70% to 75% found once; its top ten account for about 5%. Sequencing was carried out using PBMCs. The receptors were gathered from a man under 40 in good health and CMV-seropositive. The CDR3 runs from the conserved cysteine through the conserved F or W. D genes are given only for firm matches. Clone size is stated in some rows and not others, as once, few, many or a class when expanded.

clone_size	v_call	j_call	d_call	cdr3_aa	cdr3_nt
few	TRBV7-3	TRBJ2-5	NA	CASSVVGGRETQYF	TGTGCCAGCAGCGTCGTTGGGGGGAGAGAGACCCAGTACTTC
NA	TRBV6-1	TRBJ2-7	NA	CASSEFGSSYEQYF	TGTGCCAGCAGTGAATTCGGGAGCTCCTACGAGCAGTACTTC
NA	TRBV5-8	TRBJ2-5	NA	CASRLRGQETQYF	TGTGCCAGCAGGTTGAGGGGCCAAGAGACCCAGTACTTC
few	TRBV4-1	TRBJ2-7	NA	CASSLNHRTVSGEQYF	TGCGCCAGCAGCCTCAATCACCGGACAGTCTCGGGGGAGCAGTACTTC
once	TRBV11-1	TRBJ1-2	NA	CASSFARAGDYGYTF	TGTGCCAGCAGCTTTGCCCGGGCGGGGGACTATGGCTACACCTTC
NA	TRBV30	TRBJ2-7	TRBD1	CAWETGQGYYEQYF	TGTGCCTGGGAGACGGGACAGGGCTACTACGAGCAGTACTTC
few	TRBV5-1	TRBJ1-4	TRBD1	CASSSGTANEKLFF	TGCGCCAGCAGCTCCGGGACAGCTAATGAAAAACTGTTTTTT
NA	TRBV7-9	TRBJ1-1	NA	CASTPPRNTEAFF	TGTGCCAGCACCCCCCCCAGGAACACTGAAGCTTTCTTT
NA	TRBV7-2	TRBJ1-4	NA	CASSFVGGAEKLFF	TGTGCCAGCAGCTTTGTAGGGGGGGCTGAAAAACTGTTTTTT
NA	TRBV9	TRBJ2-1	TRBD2	CASSVGGAGGRIGNEQFF	TGTGCCAGCAGCGTAGGTGGTGCGGGAGGGCGTATCGGAAATGAGCAGTTCTTC
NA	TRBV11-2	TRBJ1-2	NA	CASTWGRGRDGYTF	TGTGCCAGCACTTGGGGGCGGGGGCGCGATGGCTACACCTTC
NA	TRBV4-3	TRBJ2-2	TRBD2	CASSQHSGSGYTGELFF	TGCGCCAGCAGCCAACATAGCGGGAGCGGTTACACCGGGGAGCTGTTTTTT
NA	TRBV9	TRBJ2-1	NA	CASSVGTPPYNEQFF	TGTGCCAGCAGCGTAGGTACTCCCCCATACAATGAGCAGTTCTTC
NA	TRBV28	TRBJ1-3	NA	CASSIQGTGNTIYF	TGTGCCAGCAGCATCCAGGGGACAGGAAACACCATATATTTT
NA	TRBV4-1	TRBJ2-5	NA	CASSQSRELDETQYF	TGCGCCAGCAGCCAATCCCGGGAACTCGATGAGACCCAGTACTTC
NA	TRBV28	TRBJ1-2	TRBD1	CASSPGGHGYTF	TGTGCCAGCAGTCCAGGGGGCCATGGCTACACCTTC
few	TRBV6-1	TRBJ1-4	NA	CASSEVPGEGKLFF	TGTGCCAGCAGTGAAGTGCCAGGGGAGGGAAAACTGTTTTTT
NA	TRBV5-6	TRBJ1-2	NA	CASSLRGADYTF	TGTGCCAGCAGCCTTCGTGGAGCAGACTACACCTTC
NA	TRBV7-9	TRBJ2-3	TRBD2	CSSSYSGGGAFDTQYF	TGTTCCAGCAGCTACTCGGGCGGGGGGGCCTTCGATACGCAGTATTTT
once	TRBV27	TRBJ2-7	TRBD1	CASSWGTGAYEQYF	TGTGCCAGCAGTTGGGGGACAGGGGCCTACGAGCAGTACTTC
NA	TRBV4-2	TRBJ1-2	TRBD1	CASSQDTGGGYGYTF	TGTGCCAGCAGCCAAGATACAGGGGGGGGCTATGGCTACACCTTC
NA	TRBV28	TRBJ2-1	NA	CASADLRYNEQFF	TGTGCCAGCGCTGACTTGCGCTACAATGAGCAGTTCTTC
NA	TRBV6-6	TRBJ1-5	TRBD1	CASKPGTANQPQHF	TGTGCCAGCAAACCCGGGACAGCAAATCAGCCCCAGCATTTT
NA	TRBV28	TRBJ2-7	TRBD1	CASSPGQDTYEQYF	TGTGCCAGCAGCCCGGGACAGGACACCTACGAGCAGTACTTC
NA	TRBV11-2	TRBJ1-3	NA	CASSPTRGNTIYF	TGTGCCAGCAGCCCGACACGTGGAAACACCATATATTTT
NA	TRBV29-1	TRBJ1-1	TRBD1	CSALWGTGYTEAFF	TGCAGCGCCTTGTGGGGGACAGGGTATACTGAAGCTTTCTTT
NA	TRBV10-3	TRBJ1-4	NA	CAISDSGSINEKLFF	TGTGCCATCAGTGACTCGGGTTCTATTAATGAAAAACTGTTTTTT
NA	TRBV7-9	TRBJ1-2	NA	CASSLSRGRGGYTF	TGTGCCAGCAGCTTAAGCAGGGGACGGGGCGGCTACACCTTC
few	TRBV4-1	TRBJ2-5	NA	CASSQDRKGVETQYF	TGCGCCAGCAGCCAAGATCGGAAGGGAGTAGAGACCCAGTACTTC
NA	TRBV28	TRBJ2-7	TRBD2	CASTAGGRTEQYF	TGTGCCAGCACCGCCGGCGGGAGGACCGAGCAGTACTTC
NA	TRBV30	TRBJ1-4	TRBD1	CAWSRTGGPTNEKLFF	TGTGCCTGGAGTCGAACAGGGGGCCCTACTAATGAAAAACTGTTTTTT
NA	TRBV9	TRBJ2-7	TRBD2	CASSVGDISSGSYEQYF	TGTGCCAGCAGCGTAGGGGACATCTCTAGCGGGAGCTACGAGCAGTACTTC
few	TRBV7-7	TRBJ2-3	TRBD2	CATTFSGDHHDSSTDTQYF	TGTGCTACAACCTTTAGCGGGGACCATCATGATTCTAGCACAGATACGCAGTATTTT